The 5 T cell receptor beta chains presented below share a single source sample, sequenced in a study of cytomegalovirus exposure and HLA in healthy donors (dated by TCRdb to 2017 to 2019). The library relied on the immunoSEQ multiplex PCR assay. For the multiplex PCR, a mixture combining 60 forward primers for TCR Vbeta segments and 13 reverse primers for TCR Jbeta segments was used. In TCRdb, the immuneACCESS table is reduced to in-frame sequences with V and J assigned. These tables do not hold every clone; where another copy was compared, an unresolved V gene accounts for under half, and the others remain unexplained. The sample table records approximately 110,000 clones; about 81% of these occur just once. The ten biggest clones cover approximately 1.1% of the sample. What was sequenced was PBMCs. The receptors here all came from a woman in her twenties or thirties in good health and CMV-seronegative.

The gene calls are TRBV30 and TRBJ1-3; perhaps TRBD1 as D (5 bases). Trimming shortened V by 4 bases and J by 0 bases, and 19 bases separated the two germline ends. The length of the CDR3 is 17 residues. Germline V gene sequence: CDR1 GTSNPN, CDR2 SVGIG (reference sequence). The chain's CDR3 is CAWTRAQPPSSGNTIYF. The CDR3 DNA reads as TGTGCCTGGACCAGGGCCCAACCCCCGAGCTCTGGAAACACCATATATTTT.

V and J are TRBV29-1 and TRBJ1-3, with TRBD1 matching over 8 bases. The CDR3 is 12 residues long. J gave up 5 bases and V 5 bases, and 2 bases lay outside the gene matches. Germline V lookup: CDR1 SQVTM, CDR2 ANQGSEA. CDR3 sequence reads: CSVRTGRNTIYF. CDR3 bases: TGCAGCGTTCGGACAGGGAGAAACACCATATATTTT.

The V and J genes are TRBV5-1 and TRBJ1-1, with D unclear. CDR1 is SGHRS, CDR2 YFSETQ, per germline. V was cut by 4 bases and J by 6 bases, with 19 bases left in between. The CDR3 has 15 residues. CDR3 bases: TGCGCCAGCAGCGGCTCCTCCGGGCTAGCCTCTGAAGCTTTCTTT. Protein: CASSGSSGLASEAFF.

V gene TRBV6-5 combines with J gene TRBJ2-3; weak D call: TRBD1 (6 bases). The CDR3 extends over 14 amino acids. V was shortened by 5 bases and J by 4 bases, with 13 bases between the two germline ends. Germline V gene data show CDR1 as MNHEY and CDR2 as SVGAGI. CDR3 region: CASSRLQGPDTQYF. In DNA form, the CDR3 reads TGTGCCAGCAGTCGACTCCAGGGGCCAGATACGCAGTATTTT.

The rearrangement links TRBV2 to TRBJ1-2; 7 nucleotides align to TRBD1. Germline assignment: CDR1 SNHLY and CDR2 FYNNEI. Unmatched junction bases numbered 1, after V lost 6 bases and J lost 0 bases. CDR3 length: 13 residues. The CDR3 spells CASRDRSNYGYTF. The CDR3 region has the DNA TGTGCCAGCAGGGACAGGTCTAACTATGGCTACACCTTC.